This T cell receptor (beta chain) was profiled in a study of regulatory T cells in long-lasting Graves disease. Building of the TCR beta libraries involved iRepertoire HTBI primers and Arm-PCR of CDR3 regions. TCRdb used MiXCR to reprocess the multiplex PCR reads, holding one entry per CDR3 protein. The sample has some 430,000 distinct CDR3 sequences, roughly a fifth seen once. V dropped 5 bases and J dropped 3 bases, with 11 bases sitting between them. The CDR3 runs 14 residues. Germline V gene sequence: CDR1 SGHAT, CDR2 FQNNGV. Time point noted: persistent/refractory GD, antithyroid drugs over 5 years with positive TRAb. The TCR library was made from RNA extracted from PBMCs. In its sample, this clonotype was seen a few times.

This sample comprised peripheral blood mononuclear cells (PBMCs), obtained when the disease was refractory, from a patient treated with antithyroid drugs. This clonotype was sampled from a female donor with Graves disease. This chain joins TRBV11-2 and TRBJ2-4; D is undetermined. In DNA, the CDR3 is TGTGCCAGCAGCCCCCTACACGGCAAAAACATTCAGTACTTC. This translates into CASSPLHGKNIQYF.